This T cell receptor (beta chain) was profiled in a study of blood T cells in healthy people across ages. Broader study findings: Long-lived donors exceeded aged donors in naive CD4+ cells and diversity.

Losses at the gene ends were 2 bases for V and 5 bases for J; bases not matched to a gene: 3. CDR1 and CDR2 from the germline V gene are SGHTA and FQGNSA. The CDR3 extends over 15 amino acids. About this clonotype itself: The antigen is not known.

Sample-barcoded 5' priming and a J-beta primer mix drove a second PCR of about 6 to 12 cycles. A single record per CDR3 protein comes from TCRdb applying MiXCR to the 5' RACE reads. The sample holds some 900,000 distinct CDR3 sequences; 48% are singletons and the top ten take roughly 13%. This clonotype originated in a man under 40 in good health. The gene calls are TRBV7-2 and TRBJ2-3, with 11 bases fitting TRBD1. The source material was blood. In nucleotides, the CDR3 is TGTGCCAGCAGCTTAATGGGACAGGGGGTAGATACGCAGTATTTT. Amino acids: CASSLMGQGVDTQYF.